This TCR beta chain was sequenced for a study of T cells in Graves' hyperthyroidism and ophthalmopathy. Study-wide context: Before treatment of any kind, peripheral blood was taken at initial diagnosis.

The germline V gene has CDR1 SQVTM and CDR2 ANQGSEA. The CDR3 is 10 amino acids. RNA transcripts served as the template for amplifying TCR beta CDR3 regions. In the first-round RT-PCR of the TCR CDR3, the HTBI primer set was used. MiXCR was run by TCRdb on the multiplex PCR reads, yielding one entry per CDR3 protein. The sample lists under 65,000 distinct CDR3 sequences; roughly 50% were seen once. The sequence was collected from an older woman with Graves' ophthalmopathy. The gene calls are TRBV29-1 and TRBJ1-1; D not certain. Sequenced sample: blood. The CDR3 DNA reads as TGCACCGTATCGGACACTGAAGCTTTCTTT. It is translated as CTVSDTEAFF.